This is a list of T cell receptor beta chains from one sample in a study of response to subunit inactivated influenza vaccine. TCRdb passed the RT-PCR reads through MiXCR, listing each CDR3 protein once. Counted here are 450,000 to 500,000 distinct CDR3 sequences, approximately 9.9% occurring once; the ten biggest clones make up over 9.5%. The sample was PBMCs from blood, taken roughly 48 days after vaccination. The receptors stem from a man aged 45-65 years who received an inactivated influenza vaccine. The conserved cysteine and the conserved F or W are not part of the CDR3 here. D genes are given only for firm matches. Size values are once, few and many counts, or a class for expanded clones, and some rows have none.

d_gene,v_gene,len,j_gene,abundance,CDR3aa
NA,TRBV6-1,12,TRBJ2-6,NA,ASSTLSGANVLT
TRBD1,TRBV10-3,10,TRBJ2-5,many,AISWDSETQY
TRBD2,TRBV29-1,11,TRBJ2-3,NA,SVFSGDTDTQY
NA,TRBV4-1,14,TRBJ2-7,NA,ASSRTNRNGRGEQY
NA,TRBV20-1,11,TRBJ2-5,NA,SANNRERVTQY
TRBD1,TRBV27,12,TRBJ2-2,many,ASSWTGYTGELF
NA,TRBV11-2,12,TRBJ1-1,NA,ASSSGRGNTEAF
TRBD1,TRBV5-4,13,TRBJ2-7,NA,ASSFPGTGTHEQY
NA,TRBV5-1,13,TRBJ2-2,few,ASSLEVRSTGELF
NA,TRBV5-1,12,TRBJ1-3,many,ASSAPGSGNTIY
TRBD2,TRBV7-3,14,TRBJ2-3,NA,ASSFGSGSSTDTQY
NA,TRBV5-8,12,TRBJ1-5,few,ASSLRNPYQPQH
TRBD1,TRBV11-3,14,TRBJ2-3,NA,ASSQGQGVDADTQY
NA,TRBV5-5,15,TRBJ2-2,NA,ASSLDLAGALSLELF
NA,TRBV7-2,13,TRBJ2-1,NA,ASSLEGRGYNEQF
NA,TRBV14,12,TRBJ2-7,NA,ASSRRHGSYEQY
TRBD1,TRBV6-1,13,TRBJ2-1,few,ASKYTGGPYNEQF
TRBD2,TRBV12-3/TRBV12-4,14,TRBJ2-1,few,ASSTSTSGAYNEQF
TRBD1,TRBV4-2,14,TRBJ2-7,many,ASSQDGTGGSYEQY
NA,TRBV18,13,TRBJ2-1,many,ASSSVSRWHNEQF
TRBD2,TRBV15,14,TRBJ2-1,NA,ATSSGDRGRTDEQF
TRBD1,TRBV7-6,13,TRBJ2-5,many,ASSLAVRGQETQY
TRBD2,TRBV4-2,13,TRBJ2-7,many,ASSQEGRGPFEQY
TRBD2,TRBV7-2,13,TRBJ2-7,many,ASSLVAGGPNEQY
NA,TRBV10-3,11,TRBJ2-7,few,AISELGAYEQY
NA,TRBV12-3/TRBV12-4,11,TRBJ2-7,NA,AGKRRFSYEQY
NA,TRBV6-5,15,TRBJ1-3,NA,ASSYSTGTASGNTIY
TRBD1,TRBV24-1,13,TRBJ2-5,few,ATSDPADRGKTQY
NA,TRBV15,12,TRBJ2-1,NA,ATSGETPPSEQF
TRBD2,TRBV9,15,TRBJ2-3,few,ASSALLAAGAPDTQY
NA,TRBV3-1,10,TRBJ1-1,many,ASSHRRQKAF
NA,TRBV10-3,13,TRBJ1-4,many,AISDSGGFQEKLF
TRBD1,TRBV3-1,12,TRBJ1-1,NA,ASSRGQGRTEAF
TRBD2,TRBV9,12,TRBJ2-7,NA,ASSGGTSFYEQY
TRBD2,TRBV20-1,13,TRBJ2-5,NA,SADTSGGVKETQY
TRBD1,TRBV12-3/TRBV12-4,14,TRBJ2-1,NA,ASSMNRDSSYNEQF
TRBD1,TRBV3-1,16,TRBJ2-7,NA,ASSPRTDRGADSYEQY
NA,TRBV28,10,TRBJ2-7,NA,ASSSGRGWQY
NA,TRBV5-8,11,TRBJ2-3,NA,ASSSYRRNTQY
NA,TRBV7-2,11,TRBJ2-3,few,ASSFRPTDTQY
NA,TRBV28,12,TRBJ2-7,few,ASRPSGGTYEQY
NA,TRBV7-9,12,TRBJ2-7,NA,ASSHRQLLSEQY